Below are 24 T cell receptor beta chains sequenced from a single sample in a study of shared clonotypes between healthy human individuals. Clones were read by immunoSEQ multiplex PCR, and TCRdb kept only the in-frame ones, dropping some. The sample carries 2,500,000 or so clones, 92% recorded once. Sequencing was done on a sample of naive CD4+ T cells from PBMCs. Indicated subset: CD45RA+ positively selected. The receptors were sampled from a man younger than 35 in good health. Some clones in this sample may be carry-over from other donors' samples.

This clone was observed once. The V and J genes are TRBV4-1 and TRBJ2-4; 7 positions agree with TRBD2. V lost 0 bases, J lost 5 bases, and 16 bases stayed unmatched. Germline CDR1 reads MGHRA; CDR2 reads YSYEKL. The length of the CDR3 is 19 residues. This chain's CDR3 is CASSQDASGSLLGENIQYF. CDR3 DNA: TGCGCCAGCAGCCAAGACGCTAGCGGCTCCCTCCTGGGGGAAAACATTCAGTACTTC.

This chain connects TRBV18 to TRBJ2-3; D unresolved. CDR1 and CDR2 (germline): KGHSH, LQKENI. This CDR3 is 14 amino acids long. The V gene lost 3 bases and the J gene lost 6 bases, with 13 bases spanning the gap. DNA for the CDR3: TGTGCCAGCTCACCCTTAGGAAGTGCGGATACGCAGTATTTT. Translated, it gives CASSPLGSADTQYF.

The chain is built from TRBV9 and TRBJ2-7; unclear D gene. Germline V lookup: CDR1 SGDLS, CDR2 YYNGEE. The ends were cut back, 0 bases at V and 4 bases at J, with 8 bases in the middle. This CDR3 is built from 13 residues. The CDR3 loop is CASSVAFGYEQYF. The CDR3 nucleotides read TGTGCCAGCAGCGTAGCATTTGGGTACGAGCAGTACTTC.

The chain carries TRBV5-1 and TRBJ2-6; no clear D gene. V was pared by 0 bases and J by 0 bases, with 7 bases between. The CDR3 length is 16 residues. The germline gives CDR1 SGHRS, CDR2 YFSETQ. The CDR3 DNA is TGCGCCAGCAGCTTGGCCCAGAGCTCTGGGGCCAACGTCCTGACTTTC. This encodes CASSLAQSSGANVLTF.

The rearrangement links TRBV5-1 to TRBJ2-6, with 7 positions matching TRBD1. Germline CDR1 SGHRS, CDR2 YFSETQ. The CDR3 is made up of 19 amino acids. V lost 3 bases, J lost 0 bases, and 12 bases stayed unmatched. CDR3 DNA: TGCGCCAGCAGCTGGGAAACCGGGACAGAGTTCTCTGGGGCCAACGTCCTGACTTTC. Encoded protein: CASSWETGTEFSGANVLTF. The full variable domain, completed using reference TRBV5-1 and TRBJ2-6, is KAGVTQTPRYLIKTRGQQVTLSCSPISGHRSVSWYQQTPGQGLQFLFEYFSETQRNKGNFPGRFSGRQFSNSRSEMNVSTLELGDSALYLCASSWETGTEFSGANVLTFGAGSRLTVL.

J is TRBJ1-2 and V is TRBV27, with a possible D match to TRBD1 (6 bases). Germline V gives CDR1 MNHEY, CDR2 SMNVEV (reference sequence). V shed 3 bases and J shed 4 bases, with 15 bases lying between them. CDR3 length equals 15 residues. The chain's CDR3 is CASSLGGGGPYGYTF. CDR3 DNA sequence: TGTGCCAGCAGTTTGGGAGGGGGGGGACCCTATGGCTACACCTTC.

CDR3 in DNA: TGTGCCAGCAGGACCGGGACTCTTCAATGGACAGATACGCAGTATTTT. It translates to CASRTGTLQWTDTQYF. The V call is TRBV28, the J call TRBJ2-3; tentative D call: TRBD2 (6 bases). V dropped 6 bases and J dropped 3 bases, with 19 bases sitting between them. The CDR3 consists of 16 residues. Per germline, CDR1 MDHEN and CDR2 SYDVKM.

The rearrangement links TRBV21-1 to TRBJ1-1. TRBV21-1 is termed a pseudogene. The CDR3 has 13 amino acids. CDR3 amino acids: CGGEIYVDTEAFF. Here the CDR3 DNA reads TGTGGGGGGGAGATTTACGTCGACACTGAAGCTTTCTTT.

The chain links TRBV11-2 to TRBJ2-1, with D uncertain. Germline CDR1 SGHAT, CDR2 FQNNGV. There are 15 residues in the CDR3. V dropped 6 bases and J dropped 3 bases, with 15 bases sitting between them. The CDR3 nucleotides are TGTGCCAGCAGAATAGTGACTCGCCTCTACAATGAGCAGTTCTTC. Amino acid sequence: CASRIVTRLYNEQFF.

The chain couples TRBV6-6 to TRBJ1-2; possibly TRBD1 for D (5 bases). CDR3 length: 12 residues. Germline V gene data show CDR1 as MNHNY and CDR2 as SVGAGI (reference sequence). V was clipped by 5 bases and J by 8 bases, with 12 bases between them. CDR3 bases: TGTGCCAGCAGTAAGGGACTCTTAGGCTACACCTTC. This translates into CASSKGLLGYTF.

A note on this clone: Other DNA sequences in the same sample also yield this CDR3. This chain uses TRBV18 with TRBJ2-2; D is unresolved. The germline V gene encodes CDR1 KGHSH and CDR2 LQKENI. The CDR3 contains 13 residues. Trimming removed 0 bases from V and 7 bases from J, with 6 bases in between. CDR3 nucleotide sequence: TGTGCCAGCTCACCACCGAGCAGCGGGGAGCTGTTTTTT. It yields the protein CASSPPSSGELFF.

The chain joins TRBV21-1 to TRBJ1-2. TRBV21-1 is classified as a pseudogene. CDR3 size: 17 residues. This CDR3 reads CASSSRALGFSDYGYTF. In DNA form, the CDR3 reads TGTGCCAGCAGCAGTAGGGCCCTAGGCTTCAGTGACTATGGCTACACCTTC.

The V call is TRBV7-3, the J call TRBJ2-6; tentatively, D is TRBD2 (5 bases). V shed 4 bases and J shed 1 base, with 14 bases lying between them. The length of the CDR3 is 17 residues. Per germline, CDR1 SGHTA and CDR2 FQGTGA. The CDR3 DNA reads as TGTGCCAGCAGCTCCACTACTAGGCGTTCTGGGGCCAACGTCCTGACTTTC. Amino acid sequence: CASSSTTRRSGANVLTF.

V usage is TRBV7-2 and J usage is TRBJ2-3, with 7 bases that match TRBD2. Germline CDR1 is SGHTA and CDR2 is FQGNSA. CDR3 length: 16 amino acids. V lost 1 base, J lost 1 base, and 5 bases stayed unmatched. CDR3 bases: TGTGCCAGCAGCTTAGGAAGGGGAGGGGGCACAGATACGCAGTATTTT. This translates into CASSLGRGGGTDTQYF.

This clone has just a few counts. The chain recombines TRBV19 with TRBJ1-5; D gene uncertain. The V gene lost 6 bases and the J gene lost 2 bases, with 14 bases spanning the gap. Germline V gene sequence: CDR1 LNHDA, CDR2 SQIVND (reference sequence). This CDR3 contains 15 residues. Here the CDR3 DNA reads TGTGCCAGTAGCATCGCGCCCTTCGGCAATCAGCCCCAGCATTTT. Encoded protein: CASSIAPFGNQPQHF.

This clone has only a few counts. The sample carries other DNA sequences with the same CDR3. The chain couples TRBV18 to TRBJ1-1, with no clear D. The V gene's germline CDR1 is KGHSH and CDR2 LQKENI. V lost 0 bases and J 5 bases, leaving 7 bases between the germline ends. This CDR3 is 13 amino acids long. This CDR3 is CASSPPSSTEAFF. Here the CDR3 DNA reads TGTGCCAGCTCACCACCGTCTTCGACTGAAGCTTTCTTT.

V usage is TRBV10-3 and J usage is TRBJ1-1, with a weak D call TRBD1 (5 bases). The V gene lost 5 bases and the J gene lost 0 bases, with 7 bases spanning the gap. The germline CDR1 and CDR2 sequences are ENHRY and SYGVKD. This CDR3 spans 13 amino acids. CDR3 nucleotide sequence: TGTGCCATCAGTCGGGACGTGAACACTGAAGCTTTCTTT. This encodes CAISRDVNTEAFF.

The V and J genes are TRBV28 and TRBJ1-2; no clear D gene. The CDR3 sequence is 13 residues long. Germline V gene data show CDR1 as MDHEN and CDR2 as SYDVKM. Trimming stripped 2 bases from V and 7 bases from J, with 11 bases between. The CDR3 region is CASSLQTIRGYTF. The DNA of the CDR3 is TGTGCCAGCAGTTTACAGACGATCCGTGGCTACACCTTC.

The rearrangement links TRBV6-6 to TRBJ2-5, with TRBD2 identical over 9 bases. The CDR3 has 15 amino acids. The trim removed 1 base at V and 3 bases at J, leaving 3 bases unmatched. The germline V gene encodes CDR1 MNHNY and CDR2 SVGAGI (reference sequence). The chain's CDR3 is CASSYWKREEETQYF. CDR3 sequence (DNA): TGTGCCAGCAGTTACTGGAAGCGGGAGGAAGAGACCCAGTACTTC.

This clone appeared a single time. The chain joins TRBV5-6 to TRBJ1-1; tentatively, D is TRBD1 (5 bases). V was shortened by 1 base and J by 3 bases, with 10 bases between the two germline ends. The CDR3 totals 14 residues. Germline CDR1 is SGHDT and CDR2 is YYEEEE. CDR3 residues: CASSLLGGDTEAFF. DNA of the CDR3: TGTGCCAGCAGCTTGTTGGGGGGTGACACTGAAGCTTTCTTT. Using reference TRBV5-6 and TRBJ1-1 for the parts outside the CDR3, the full variable domain is DAGVTQSPTHLIKTRGQQVTLRCSPKSGHDTVSWYQQALGQGPQFIFQYYEEEERQRGNFPDRFSGHQFPNYSSELNVNALLLGDSALYLCASSLLGGDTEAFFGQGTRLTVV.

The J gene is TRBJ2-1, the V gene TRBV28; D gene unclear. Germline V gene data show CDR1 as MDHEN and CDR2 as SYDVKM. V was trimmed by 2 bases and J by 5 bases, leaving 7 bases between them. This CDR3 region has 13 residues. The CDR3 reads CASSLANHNEQFF. CDR3 nucleotides: TGTGCCAGCAGTTTAGCGAATCACAATGAGCAGTTCTTC.

This clone was counted between two and nine times. The chain combines TRBV7-8 with TRBJ1-2; D is undetermined. V lost 1 base, J lost 8 bases, and 11 bases lay in between. Germline V lookup: CDR1 SGHVS, CDR2 FQNEAQ. The CDR3 totals 13 residues. CDR3 nucleotides: TGTGCCAGCAGCTTAGTTAGGGCGGACGGCTACACCTTC. The encoded protein is CASSLVRADGYTF. The full variable domain, its missing parts supplied by reference TRBV7-8 and TRBJ1-2, is GAGVSQSPRYKVAKRGQDVALRCDPISGHVSLFWYQQALGQGPEFLTYFQNEAQLDKSGLPSDRFFAERPEGSVSTLKIQRTQQEDSAVYLCASSLVRADGYTFGSGTRLTVV.

This clone was detected a few times. The chain carries TRBV5-5 and TRBJ1-1; 7 bases are a match to TRBD1. Germline loops: CDR1 SGHKS, CDR2 YYEKEE (reference sequence). The CDR3 sequence is 13 residues long. V shed 4 bases and J 3 bases; nucleotides not matched to a gene: 3. Here the CDR3 reads CASSLDRDTEAFF. Written as DNA, the CDR3 is TGTGCCAGCAGCCTAGACAGGGACACTGAAGCTTTCTTT.

The chain is built from TRBV7-9 and TRBJ2-1, with D tentatively TRBD1 or TRBD2 (6 bases each). V was shortened by 5 bases and J by 6 bases, with 14 bases between the two germline ends. Germline CDR1 and CDR2: SEHNR and FQNEAQ (reference sequence). This CDR3 is built from 14 residues. The chain's CDR3 is CASSPRGGGNEQFF. The CDR3 coding sequence is TGTGCCAGCAGCCCCCGAGGGGGAGGCAATGAGCAGTTCTTC.